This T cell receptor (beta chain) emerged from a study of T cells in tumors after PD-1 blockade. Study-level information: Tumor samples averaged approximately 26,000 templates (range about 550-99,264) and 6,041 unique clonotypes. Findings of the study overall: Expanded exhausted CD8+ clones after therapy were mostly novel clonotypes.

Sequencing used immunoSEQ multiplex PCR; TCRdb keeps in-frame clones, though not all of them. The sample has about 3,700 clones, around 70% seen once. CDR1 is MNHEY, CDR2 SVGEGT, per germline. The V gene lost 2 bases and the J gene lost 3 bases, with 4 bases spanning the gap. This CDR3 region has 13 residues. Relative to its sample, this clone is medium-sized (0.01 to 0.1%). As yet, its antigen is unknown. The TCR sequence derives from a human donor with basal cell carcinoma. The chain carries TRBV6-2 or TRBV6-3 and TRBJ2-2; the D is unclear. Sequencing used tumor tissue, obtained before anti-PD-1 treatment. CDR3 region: CASSYRDTGELFF. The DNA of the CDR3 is TGTGCCAGCAGTTACAGGGACACCGGGGAGCTGTTTTTT.